Following are 31 T cell receptor beta chains from one sample sequenced in a study of cytomegalovirus exposure and HLA in healthy donors. It was with 60 Vbeta and 13 Jbeta primers that the PCR ran. Sequenced by immunoSEQ multiplex PCR; TCRdb stores in-frame clones only, minus some. The sample consists of about 210,000 clones, nearly 80% of them appearing once. The specimen was PBMCs. The source is a male donor in good health and CMV-seronegative.

V is TRBV10-3 and J is TRBJ2-7; 7 positions match TRBD1. J was trimmed by 2 bases and V by 6 bases; bases with no gene match: 7. Germline V lookup: CDR1 ENHRY, CDR2 SYGVKD. The CDR3 is 14 amino acids. The CDR3: CAIRRQGSAYEQYF. The CDR3 nucleotides read TGTGCCATCAGACGACAGGGTTCCGCCTACGAGCAGTACTTC.

The chain carries TRBV5-1 and TRBJ2-7; D perhaps matches TRBD2 (5 bases). CDR1 is SGHRS, CDR2 YFSETQ, per germline. V was trimmed by 0 bases and J by 2 bases, leaving 9 bases between them. The CDR3 length is 14 residues. The CDR3 reads CASSLAGRTYEQYF. As DNA, the CDR3 is TGCGCCAGCAGCTTGGCGGGGAGAACCTACGAGCAGTACTTC.

This clone appeared once. This chain joins TRBV19 and TRBJ1-1; D remains unclear. CDR1 is LNHDA, CDR2 SQIVND, per germline (reference sequence). Trimming took off 0 bases at V and 5 bases at J, with 10 bases between the two ends. The CDR3 loop spans 14 amino acids. CDR3 sequence: CASSIEVRVTEAFF. In DNA form, the CDR3 reads TGTGCCAGTAGTATAGAAGTGAGGGTGACTGAAGCTTTCTTT.

Details on this clone: Mismatch with germline at one junction end may stem from a read error. This sequence joins TRBV15 and TRBJ1-5; a possible D gene is TRBD1 (5 bases). Per the germline V gene, CDR1 is LNHNV and CDR2 is YYDKDF (reference sequence). The CDR3 extends over 14 amino acids. The CDR3 nucleotides read TGTGCCACGAGCACGCGGGGCAGCAATCAGCCCCAGCATTTT. Its protein product is CATSTRGSNQPQHF.

This clone was seen only a few times. Here the CDR3 DNA reads TGTGCCAGCAGCTTCCGGGACTCTCTGGGAGAGCAGTACTTC. Its translation is CASSFRDSLGEQYF. The chain couples TRBV7-6 to TRBJ2-7; a possible D gene is TRBD2 (6 bases). CDR1 and CDR2 (germline): SGHVS, FNYEAQ. The CDR3 sequence is 14 residues long. Trimming stripped 3 bases from V and 7 bases from J, with 16 bases between.

This sequence joins TRBV15 and TRBJ2-4; D possibly corresponds to TRBD1 (5 bases). The CDR3 runs to 14 residues. The V gene's germline CDR1 is LNHNV and CDR2 YYDKDF (reference sequence). V was clipped by 0 bases and J by 8 bases, with 11 bases between them. The CDR3 sequence is CATSRDRVGDIQYF. In DNA form, the CDR3 reads TGTGCCACCAGCAGAGACAGGGTGGGTGACATTCAGTACTTC. Combining the CDR3 with reference TRBV15 and TRBJ2-4 gives the whole variable domain DAMVIQNPRYQVTQFGKPVTLSCSQTLNHNVMYWYQQKSSQAPKLLFHYYDKDFNNEADTPDNFQSRRPNTSFCFLDIRSPGLGDTAMYLCATSRDRVGDIQYFGAGTRLSVL.

V usage is TRBV5-4 and J usage is TRBJ1-2; possibly TRBD1 for D (6 bases). V was trimmed by 0 bases and J by 8 bases, leaving 11 bases between them. CDR1 and CDR2 (germline): SGHNT, YYREEE (reference sequence). CDR3 length equals 13 residues. The CDR3 DNA reads TGTGCCAGCAGCTTGGAACAGGGTGGGGGCTACACCTTC. Translated, it gives CASSLEQGGGYTF.

The rearrangement joins TRBV28 to TRBJ1-4; maybe TRBD1 (6 bases). CDR3 length: 16 residues. Germline V lookup: CDR1 MDHEN, CDR2 SYDVKM. V lost 4 bases and J lost 4, with 16 bases in between. CDR3 DNA: TGTGCCAGCAGTTCAGGCAGAGGGACAAATAATGAAAAACTGTTTTTT. Protein product: CASSSGRGTNNEKLFF. The full variable domain, completed using reference TRBV28 and TRBJ1-4, is DVKVTQSSRYLVKRTGEKVFLECVQDMDHENMFWYRQDPGLGLRLIYFSYDVKMKEKGDIPEGYSVSREKKERFSLILESASTNQTSMYLCASSSGRGTNNEKLFFGSGTQLSVL.

This sequence joins TRBV9 and TRBJ1-3, with D uncertain. The CDR3 length is 13 residues. Germline lookup yields CDR1 SGDLS and CDR2 YYNGEE. Between the trimmed V and J ends, which lost 0 bases and 4 bases, there was a span of 5 bases. This CDR3 is CASSVATGNTIYF. DNA for the CDR3: TGTGCCAGCAGCGTAGCTACGGGAAACACCATATATTTT.

The CDR3 is CASSPYDGTGDSPLHF. CDR3 nucleotide sequence: TGCGCCAGCAGTCCGTACGACGGGACAGGAGATTCACCCCTCCACTTT. V and J are TRBV23-1 and TRBJ1-6; 8 bases are a match to TRBD1. TRBV23-1 is known as an ORF, though its function is uncertain. With V trimmed by 4 bases and J by 8 bases, 10 bases remained unmatched. This CDR3 spans 16 amino acids.

CDR3 coding DNA: TGTGCCAGCAGAAAGGGACACAGCTCCTACGAGCAGTACTTC. Residues: CASRKGHSSYEQYF. V is TRBV6-5 and J is TRBJ2-7, with D maybe TRBD1 (6 bases). Germline V gene lookup returns CDR1 MNHEY and CDR2 SVGAGI. This CDR3 spans 14 amino acids. The germline V and J ends were trimmed by 6 bases and 0 bases, with 12 bases remaining between them.

The chain employs TRBV5-4 and TRBJ1-1; D is unresolved. The V and J ends lost 0 bases and 0 bases respectively, with 9 bases between them. CDR1 and CDR2 from the germline V gene are SGHNT and YYREEE (reference sequence). There are 15 residues in the CDR3. The CDR3 DNA follows: TGTGCCAGCAGCTTGGCCGGGGTCCTGAACACTGAAGCTTTCTTT. Translation gives CASSLAGVLNTEAFF.

In this sample, this clone turned up a few times. The chain recombines TRBV30 with TRBJ2-7, with TRBD2 identical over 8 bases. The CDR3 sequence is 13 residues long. Germline assignment: CDR1 GTSNPN and CDR2 SVGIG (reference sequence). The V gene end was trimmed by 4 bases and the J gene end by 1 base; junction bases not matched to a gene: 3. The CDR3 loop reads CAWKLAVSYEQYF. The CDR3 coding sequence is TGTGCCTGGAAACTAGCGGTATCCTACGAGCAGTACTTC.

This chain connects TRBV9 to TRBJ2-2; D is undetermined. Germline CDR1 SGDLS, CDR2 YYNGEE. V shed 0 bases and J shed 1 base, with 7 bases lying between them. The CDR3 loop spans 15 amino acids. The CDR3 DNA follows: TGTGCCAGCAGCGTAGCTTTACAGAACACCGGGGAGCTGTTTTTT. It encodes CASSVALQNTGELFF.

The gene calls are TRBV9 and TRBJ2-7; possibly TRBD2 for D (5 bases). Trimming stripped 0 bases from V and 7 bases from J, with 11 bases between. The CDR3 is 13 amino acids. Per germline, CDR1 SGDLS and CDR2 YYNGEE. The CDR3 region is CASSVEDSTEQYF. CDR3 coding DNA: TGTGCCAGCAGCGTAGAGGACTCCACGGAGCAGTACTTC.

This chain uses TRBV7-9 with TRBJ2-1; 7 bases fit TRBD2. With V trimmed by 1 base and J by 5 bases, 5 bases remained unmatched. The germline V gene has CDR1 SEHNR and CDR2 FQNEAQ (reference sequence). The CDR3 spans 15 residues. The CDR3 sequence: CASSLVAGMNNEQFF. The CDR3 bases are TGTGCCAGCAGCTTAGTAGCGGGTATGAACAATGAGCAGTTCTTC.

The chain links TRBV6-5 to TRBJ2-7; 8 bases map to TRBD1. Germline V gives CDR1 MNHEY, CDR2 SVGAGI. With V trimmed by 5 bases and J by 2 bases, 8 bases remained unmatched. This CDR3 contains 15 residues. CDR3 sequence: CASSQDRGRTYEQYF. The CDR3 DNA reads as TGTGCCAGCAGTCAAGACAGGGGTAGGACCTACGAGCAGTACTTC.

The chain uses TRBV5-4 and TRBJ2-5, with 7 bases aligning to TRBD1. The CDR3 contains 15 residues. The V and J ends lost 3 bases and 1 base, in that order; junction bases with no gene match: 6. Per germline, CDR1 SGHNT and CDR2 YYREEE (reference sequence). The CDR3 DNA sequence: TGTGCCAGCAGCTCCGGACAGGACTTCCAAGAGACCCAGTACTTC. Its translation: CASSSGQDFQETQYF.

The chain has TRBV5-1 and TRBJ2-1, with 9 bases that match TRBD1. CDR1 is SGHRS and CDR2 is YFSETQ in the germline V gene. The CDR3 is 15 residues long. The V and J ends lost 0 bases and 7 bases, in that order; junction bases with no gene match: 5. CDR3 region: CASSLGDRAQNEQFF. Written as DNA, the CDR3 is TGCGCCAGCAGCTTGGGGGACAGGGCGCAAAATGAGCAGTTCTTC.

This sequence joins TRBV27 and TRBJ2-7, with D unclear. V lost 2 bases to trimming and J lost 1 base, with 3 bases between them. The CDR3 consists of 12 residues. CDR1 MNHEY and CDR2 SMNVEV come from the germline V gene (reference sequence). CDR3 DNA sequence: TGTGCCAGCAGTTTAACATCCTACGAGCAGTACTTC. As protein: CASSLTSYEQYF.

J is TRBJ2-1 and V is TRBV7-9; 11 bases are shared with TRBD1. Germline CDR1 and CDR2: SEHNR and FQNEAQ (reference sequence). J was trimmed by 6 bases and V by 5 bases; bases with no gene match: 12. The CDR3 totals 17 residues. DNA of the CDR3: TGTGCCAGCAGCATTCTTTCCGGGACAGGGGGGGGCAATGAGCAGTTCTTC. Its translation is CASSILSGTGGGNEQFF.

This chain links TRBV14 with TRBJ2-3, with D uncertain. The CDR3 consists of 13 residues. Trimming cost V 0 bases and J 5 bases, with 6 bases left between them. Per germline, CDR1 SGHDN and CDR2 FVKESK. CDR3 amino acids: CASSQDNGDTQYF. CDR3 nucleotide sequence: TGTGCCAGCAGCCAAGATAACGGAGATACGCAGTATTTT.

The chain carries TRBV19 and TRBJ1-2, with TRBD1 matching 9 bases. V gave up 9 bases and J gave up 3 bases; unmatched junction bases: 5. This CDR3 contains 13 residues. Germline CDR1 and CDR2: LNHDA and SQIVND (reference sequence). DNA for the CDR3: TGTGCCAGCCTAAGACAGGGGGACTATGGCTACACCTTC. Protein: CASLRQGDYGYTF. Based on the CDR3 plus reference TRBV19 and TRBJ1-2, the full variable domain is DGGITQSPKYLFRKEGQNVTLSCEQNLNHDAMYWYRQDPGQGLRLIYYSQIVNDFQKGDIAEGYSVSREKKESFPLTVTSAQKNPTAFYLCASLRQGDYGYTFGSGTRLTVV.

V is TRBV7-2 and J is TRBJ1-6; 10 bases match TRBD1. The CDR3 runs to 15 residues. V shed 6 bases and J 7 bases; nucleotides not matched to a gene: 6. Germline values: CDR1 SGHTA, CDR2 FQGNSA. The CDR3 here is CASRQTGGKNSPLHF. Written as DNA, the CDR3 is TGTGCCAGCAGACAGACAGGGGGCAAGAATTCACCCCTCCACTTT.

The chain uses TRBV10-1 and TRBJ1-2; TRBD1 aligns across 9 bases. Trimming removed 1 base from V and 6 bases from J; junction bases left unmatched: 0. The CDR3 has 13 amino acids. CDR1 and CDR2 from the germline V gene are WNHNN and SYGVQD (reference sequence). CDR3 in amino acids: CASSEYRGHGYTF. DNA for the CDR3: TGCGCCAGCAGTGAGTACAGGGGGCATGGCTACACCTTC.

The chain recombines TRBV14 with TRBJ1-1; tentatively, D is TRBD1 (5 bases). This CDR3 is 18 amino acids long. V lost 1 base and J 0 bases, leaving 18 bases between the germline ends. Germline-derived CDR1 and CDR2 are SGHDN and FVKESK. The CDR3 sequence is CASSQGGSGLRMNTEAFF. Here the CDR3 DNA reads TGTGCCAGCAGCCAAGGCGGTTCAGGGCTGAGAATGAACACTGAAGCTTTCTTT.

CDR3 loop: CASGLGAGAAGEQFF. The CDR3, as DNA: TGTGCCAGCGGCCTTGGAGCGGGGGCCGCGGGGGAGCAGTTCTTC. The chain couples TRBV5-4 to TRBJ2-1; 8 bases fit TRBD2. The junction had 16 bases not matched to a gene; V was cut back by 7 bases and J by 10 bases. CDR3 length: 15 residues. Germline V CDR1 and CDR2: SGHNT, YYREEE (reference sequence). Full variable domain (missing parts from reference TRBV5-4 and TRBJ2-1): ETGVTQSPTHLIKTRGQQVTLRCSSQSGHNTVSWYQQALGQGPQFIFQYYREEENGRGNFPPRFSGLQFPNYSSELNVNALELDDSALYLCASGLGAGAAGEQFFGPGTRLTVL.

This rearrangement joins TRBV6-5 to TRBJ2-5; D gene unclear. The V gene lost 2 bases and the J gene lost 0 bases, with 13 bases spanning the gap. The CDR3 runs to 16 residues. Germline CDR1 reads MNHEY; CDR2 reads SVGAGI. CDR3 in amino acids: CASSYGRLRYQETQYF. In DNA form, the CDR3 reads TGTGCCAGCAGTTACGGCCGACTGAGGTACCAAGAGACCCAGTACTTC.

The chain carries TRBV5-1 and TRBJ2-7; 16 bases fit TRBD2. Germline V gene lookup returns CDR1 SGHRS and CDR2 YFSETQ. CDR3 size: 19 residues. Unmatched junction bases numbered 12, after V lost 0 bases and J lost 6 bases. This CDR3 reads CASSLEGTSGGAWWAEQYF. Written as DNA, the CDR3 is TGCGCCAGCAGCTTGGAAGGGACTAGCGGGGGGGCCTGGTGGGCCGAGCAGTACTTC.

This clone showed up just a few times. The gene calls are TRBV27 and TRBJ2-5, with 7 bases aligning to TRBD2. The J call is doubtful: the DNA matches TRBJ2-7 better. CDR1 is MNHEY and CDR2 is SMNVEV in the germline V gene (reference sequence). The CDR3 runs 13 residues. This CDR3 reads CASLRAGTYEQYF. The CDR3 bases are TGTGCCAGCCTCCGAGCGGGGACCTACGAGCAGTACTTC.

For the CDR3, the DNA is TGTGCCAGCAGCTTAACCGCGGGCTACAATGAGCAGTTCTTC. It encodes CASSLTAGYNEQFF. The chain links TRBV7-3 to TRBJ2-1; possible D gene TRBD2, 5 bases. The germline V and J ends were trimmed by 0 bases and 3 bases, with 6 bases remaining between them. This CDR3 has 14 residues. CDR1 SGHTA and CDR2 FQGTGA come from the germline V gene.